The following is a TCR beta chain sequence with its context. The antigen remains unidentified. Investigators profiled TCR beta VDJ and CDR3 from genomic DNA template. TCRdb ran MiXCR on the reads and lists one entry per CDR3 protein. Counted here are about 220,000 distinct CDR3 sequences, almost 35% occurring once; the ten biggest clones make up more than 0.95%. These data are taken from a study of CD8+CD57+ T cells in acquired aplastic anemia. Study-wide context: Sorted cells (CD4+ and CD8+) yielded DNA amounts that averaged approximately 3 ug. Read counts for CD4+ cells (from healthy donors) averaged about 10.8 million. Findings and limits, study-wide: Both patients and controls carried the same twenty-nine CD8+ CDR3 sequences. Significance was not reached for CD8+ Simpson's diversity between patients and controls.

Looked up from germline, CDR1 is SGHTA and CDR2 is FQGTGA. The V gene lost 4 bases and the J gene lost 6 bases, with 6 bases spanning the gap. The CDR3 sequence is 11 residues long. The sequencing input was sorted CD4+, CD8+, or CD8+CD57+ T cells (not recorded which) from PBMCs. This sequence was found in a human donor in good health, serving as a control. The chain carries TRBV7-3 and TRBJ1-2; D might be TRBD1 (6 bases). CDR3 nucleotides: TGTGCCAGCAGCTCAGGGGATGGCTACACCTTC. Residues: CASSSGDGYTF.